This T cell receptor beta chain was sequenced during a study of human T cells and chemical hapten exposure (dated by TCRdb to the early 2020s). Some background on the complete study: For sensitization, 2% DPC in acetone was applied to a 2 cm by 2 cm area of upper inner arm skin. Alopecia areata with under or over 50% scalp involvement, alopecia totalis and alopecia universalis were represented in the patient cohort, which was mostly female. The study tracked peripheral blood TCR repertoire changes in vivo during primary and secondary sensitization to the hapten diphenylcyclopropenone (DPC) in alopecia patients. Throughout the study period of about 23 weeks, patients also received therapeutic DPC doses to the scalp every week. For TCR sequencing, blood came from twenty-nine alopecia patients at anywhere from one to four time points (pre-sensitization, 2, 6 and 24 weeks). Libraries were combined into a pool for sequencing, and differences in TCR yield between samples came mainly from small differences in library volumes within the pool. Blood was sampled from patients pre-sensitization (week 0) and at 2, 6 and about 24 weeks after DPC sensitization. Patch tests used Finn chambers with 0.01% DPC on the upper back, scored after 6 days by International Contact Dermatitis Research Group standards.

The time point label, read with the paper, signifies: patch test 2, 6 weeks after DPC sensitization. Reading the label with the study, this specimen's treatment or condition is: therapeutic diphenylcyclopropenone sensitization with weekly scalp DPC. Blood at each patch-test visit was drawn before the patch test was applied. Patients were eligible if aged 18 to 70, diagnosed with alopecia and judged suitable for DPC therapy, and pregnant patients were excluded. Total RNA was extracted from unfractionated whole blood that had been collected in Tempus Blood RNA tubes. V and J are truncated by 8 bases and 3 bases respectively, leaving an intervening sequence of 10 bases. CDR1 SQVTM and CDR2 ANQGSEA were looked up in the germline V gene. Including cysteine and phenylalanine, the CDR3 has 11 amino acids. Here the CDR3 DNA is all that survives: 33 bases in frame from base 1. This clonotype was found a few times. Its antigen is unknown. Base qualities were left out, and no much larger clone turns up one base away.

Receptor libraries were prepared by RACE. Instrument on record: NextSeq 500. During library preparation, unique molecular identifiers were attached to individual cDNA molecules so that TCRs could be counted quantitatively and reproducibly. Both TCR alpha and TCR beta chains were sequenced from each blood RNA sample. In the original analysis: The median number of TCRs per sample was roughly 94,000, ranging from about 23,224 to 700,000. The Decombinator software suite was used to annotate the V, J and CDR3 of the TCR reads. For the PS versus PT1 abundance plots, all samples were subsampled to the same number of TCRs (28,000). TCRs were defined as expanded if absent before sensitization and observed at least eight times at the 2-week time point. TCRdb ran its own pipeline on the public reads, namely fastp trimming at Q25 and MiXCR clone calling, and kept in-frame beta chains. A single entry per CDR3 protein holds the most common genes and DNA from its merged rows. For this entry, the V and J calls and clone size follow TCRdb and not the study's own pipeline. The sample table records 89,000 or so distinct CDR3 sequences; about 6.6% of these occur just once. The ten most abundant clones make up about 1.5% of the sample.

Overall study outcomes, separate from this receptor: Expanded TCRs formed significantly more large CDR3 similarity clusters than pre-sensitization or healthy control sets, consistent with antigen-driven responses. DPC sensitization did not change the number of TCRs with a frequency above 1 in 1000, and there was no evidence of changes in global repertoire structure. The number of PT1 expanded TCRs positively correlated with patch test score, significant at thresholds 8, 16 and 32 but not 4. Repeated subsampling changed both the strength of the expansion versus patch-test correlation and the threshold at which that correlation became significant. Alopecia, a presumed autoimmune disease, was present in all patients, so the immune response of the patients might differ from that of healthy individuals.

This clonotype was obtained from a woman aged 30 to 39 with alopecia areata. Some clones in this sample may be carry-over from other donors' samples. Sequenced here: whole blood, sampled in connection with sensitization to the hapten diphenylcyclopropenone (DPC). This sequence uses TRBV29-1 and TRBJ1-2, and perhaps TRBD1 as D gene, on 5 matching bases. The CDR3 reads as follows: CSLGDHYGYTF. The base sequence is TGCAGCTTGGGGGACCACTATGGCTACACCTTC.